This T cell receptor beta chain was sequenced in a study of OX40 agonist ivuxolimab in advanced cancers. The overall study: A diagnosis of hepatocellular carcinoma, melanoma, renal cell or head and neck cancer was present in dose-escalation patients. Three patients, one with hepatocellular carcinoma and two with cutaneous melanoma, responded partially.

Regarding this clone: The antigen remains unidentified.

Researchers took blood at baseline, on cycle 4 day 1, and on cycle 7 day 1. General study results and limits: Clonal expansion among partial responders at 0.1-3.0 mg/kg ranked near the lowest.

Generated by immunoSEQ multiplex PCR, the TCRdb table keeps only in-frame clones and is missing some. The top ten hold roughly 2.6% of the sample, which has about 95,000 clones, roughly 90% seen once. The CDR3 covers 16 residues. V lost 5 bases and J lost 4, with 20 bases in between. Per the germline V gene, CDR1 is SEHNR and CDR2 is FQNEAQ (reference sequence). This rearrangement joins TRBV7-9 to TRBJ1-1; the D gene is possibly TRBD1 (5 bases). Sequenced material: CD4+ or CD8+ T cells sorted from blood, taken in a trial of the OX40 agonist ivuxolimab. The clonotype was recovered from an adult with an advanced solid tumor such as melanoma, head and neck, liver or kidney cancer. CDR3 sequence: CASSPQGGRDLTEAFF. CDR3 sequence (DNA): TGTGCCAGCAGCCCTCAAGGAGGTAGGGACCTCACTGAAGCTTTCTTT. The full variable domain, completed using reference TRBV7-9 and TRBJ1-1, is DTGVSQNPRHKITKRGQNVTFRCDPISEHNRLYWYRQTLGQGPEFLTYFQNEAQLEKSRLLSDRFSAERPKGSFSTLEIQRTEQGDSAMYLCASSPQGGRDLTEAFFGQGTRLTVV.